The 26 T cell receptor beta chains listed next were all sequenced from one sample in a study of cytomegalovirus exposure and HLA in healthy donors. It was with 60 Vbeta and 13 Jbeta primers that the PCR ran. Produced via immunoSEQ multiplex PCR; TCRdb's table is partial and in-frame only. This sample has some 110,000 clones, with roughly 71% found just once. The sequencing input was PBMCs. The receptors derive from a male donor in good health and CMV-seropositive.

This clone was found a few times. The chain has TRBV7-2 and TRBJ2-2; 7 nucleotides match TRBD1. Trimming removed 2 bases from V and 2 bases from J; junction bases left unmatched: 5. The CDR3 has 16 residues. From germline, CDR1 is SGHTA and CDR2 FQGNSA. The CDR3 DNA reads as TGTGCCAGCAGCTTAAAGGGGGCCTTTAACACCGGGGAGCTGTTTTTT. Translation gives CASSLKGAFNTGELFF.

Only a few counts were recorded for this clone. The chain is built from TRBV4-1 and TRBJ2-7; TRBD2 matches at 9 bases. The CDR3 loop spans 16 amino acids. J lost 3 bases, V lost 1 base, and 7 bases had no gene match. Germline V gives CDR1 MGHRA, CDR2 YSYEKL. The DNA of the CDR3 is TGCGCCAGCAGCCAAGCATGGCTAGCGGGAAACTACGAGCAGTACTTC. It yields the protein CASSQAWLAGNYEQYF.

This clone was recorded a few times. This chain uses TRBV4-3 with TRBJ1-2; a possible D gene is TRBD1 (6 bases). Germline V CDR1 and CDR2: LGHNA, YSLEER. There are 13 residues in the CDR3. Trimming stripped 4 bases from V and 8 bases from J, with 14 bases between. CDR3 DNA: TGCGCCAGCAGCCCCGGGAAGGGGGACGGCTACACCTTC. It encodes CASSPGKGDGYTF.

V gene TRBV30 combines with J gene TRBJ1-2; 7 bases align to TRBD1. With V trimmed by 0 bases and J by 2 bases, 6 bases remained unmatched. The CDR3 runs to 15 residues. Germline values: CDR1 GTSNPN, CDR2 SVGIG (reference sequence). For the CDR3, the DNA is TGTGCCTGGAGTGTATCTGCCAGGGGGAACTATGGCTACACCTTC. Amino acids: CAWSVSARGNYGYTF.

V and J are TRBV29-1 and TRBJ2-7, with 7 bases fitting TRBD2. Trimming removed 5 bases from V and 6 bases from J; junction bases left unmatched: 10. Germline V lookup: CDR1 SQVTM, CDR2 ANQGSEA. This CDR3 contains 13 residues. CDR3 sequence reads: CSVPGGPSVEQYF. CDR3 nucleotide sequence: TGCAGCGTTCCGGGAGGCCCTAGCGTCGAGCAGTACTTC.

V usage is TRBV29-1 and J usage is TRBJ2-7; 8 positions agree with TRBD1. Germline V lookup: CDR1 SQVTM, CDR2 ANQGSEA. V lost 3 bases to trimming and J lost 3 bases; unmatched junction nucleotides: 4. CDR3 length: 13 amino acids. The CDR3 spells CSVDYGQGYEQYF. CDR3 coding DNA: TGCAGCGTTGATTATGGACAGGGCTACGAGCAGTACTTC.

The gene calls are TRBV19 and TRBJ2-7; D is ambiguous. Per the germline V gene, CDR1 is LNHDA and CDR2 is SQIVND (reference sequence). The CDR3 is made up of 13 amino acids. V was clipped by 5 bases and J by 3 bases, with 11 bases between them. The CDR3 DNA reads as TGTGCCAGTAGTTTGAGGCCCTTCTACGAGCAGTACTTC. This codes for CASSLRPFYEQYF.

This sequence joins TRBV27 and TRBJ2-7; 8 bases are a match to TRBD2. CDR1 is MNHEY and CDR2 is SMNVEV in the germline V gene (reference sequence). V gave up 4 bases and J gave up 3 bases; unmatched junction bases: 8. The CDR3 runs to 15 residues. In DNA, the CDR3 is TGTGCCAGCAGTTCCTCCGGGGGGGGGTTCTACGAGCAGTACTTC. Protein product: CASSSSGGGFYEQYF.

This clone has just one count. The V call is TRBV7-9, the J call TRBJ2-7, with TRBD1 matching over 7 bases. Germline loops: CDR1 SEHNR, CDR2 FQNEAQ (reference sequence). The CDR3 is 15 amino acids. The V and J ends lost 4 bases and 1 base, in that order; junction bases with no gene match: 7. In DNA, the CDR3 is TGTGCCAGCAGCTCCCACGGGACAGCTTCCTACGAGCAGTACTTC. Translated: CASSSHGTASYEQYF.

V and J are TRBV5-6 and TRBJ2-1; D is uncertain. Between the trimmed V and J ends, which lost 0 bases and 7 bases, there was a span of 17 bases. The CDR3 contains 16 residues. Germline assignment: CDR1 SGHDT and CDR2 YYEEEE. CDR3 in amino acids: CASSLGLQTPGNEQFF. The CDR3 bases are TGTGCCAGCAGCTTGGGACTGCAGACGCCGGGTAATGAGCAGTTCTTC. Full variable domain (rest looked up from reference TRBV5-6 and TRBJ2-1): DAGVTQSPTHLIKTRGQQVTLRCSPKSGHDTVSWYQQALGQGPQFIFQYYEEEERQRGNFPDRFSGHQFPNYSSELNVNALLLGDSALYLCASSLGLQTPGNEQFFGPGTRLTVL.

The chain is built from TRBV6-4 and TRBJ2-7; D may be TRBD1 (5 bases). V was shortened by 8 bases and J by 10 bases, with 18 bases between the two germline ends. The CDR3 sequence is 12 residues long. Germline V gene sequence: CDR1 MRHNA, CDR2 SNTAGT. The CDR3 DNA reads as TGTGCCAGCCTCCATGGGGCAGTGGAACAGTACTTC. This sequence encodes CASLHGAVEQYF.

This clone was detected only a few times. The V gene is TRBV6-6, the J gene TRBJ2-1; D uncertain. V was shortened by 4 bases and J by 6 bases, with 10 bases between the two germline ends. Germline CDR1 reads MNHNY; CDR2 reads SVGAGI (reference sequence). The CDR3 runs 13 residues. The CDR3 loop is CASSSSALNEQFF. The CDR3 DNA reads TGTGCCAGCAGTTCCTCGGCCCTCAATGAGCAGTTCTTC.

V usage is TRBV29-1 and J usage is TRBJ2-3; 7 bases map to TRBD1. There are 12 residues in the CDR3. The germline gives CDR1 SQVTM, CDR2 ANQGSEA. V trimming: 4 bases; J trimming: 5 bases; junction bases outside the gene matches: 3. CDR3 bases: TGCAGCGTTGCGCCAGGGGGAGATACGCAGTATTTT. Protein sequence: CSVAPGGDTQYF.

In its sample, this clone was seen a few times. V and J are TRBV5-1 and TRBJ1-2; D not resolved. From germline, CDR1 is SGHRS and CDR2 YFSETQ. V was shortened by 4 bases and J by 0 bases, with 13 bases between the two germline ends. There are 15 residues in the CDR3. As DNA, the CDR3 is TGCGCCAGCAGCCTGAAGAGGGCGTCTAACTATGGCTACACCTTC. Translating gives CASSLKRASNYGYTF.

This clone appeared once. One end of the junction fails to match germline, which may point to a read error. The chain is built from TRBV7-6 and TRBJ1-5; no clear D. Germline loops: CDR1 SGHVS, CDR2 FNYEAQ. This CDR3 contains 17 residues. CDR3 residues: CASSRSLHRSDNHPQHF. DNA for the CDR3: TGTGCCAGCAGCCGATCCCTGCACCGTTCCGACAATCATCCCCAGCATTTT.

The rearrangement uses TRBV29-1 and TRBJ2-5; TRBD2 matches at 10 bases. The CDR3 runs 13 residues. CDR1 is SQVTM and CDR2 is ANQGSEA in the germline V gene. V was pared by 5 bases and J by 5 bases, with 5 bases of the junction left unmatched. As DNA, the CDR3 is TGCAGCGTTCTCAGCGGGGGGGCGGAGACCCAGTACTTC. Translated, it gives CSVLSGGAETQYF.

This clone was detected only a few times. The rearrangement uses TRBV15 and TRBJ1-1, with D unclear. Trimming pared 0 bases from V and 1 base from J, leaving 15 bases between. The CDR3 sequence is 17 residues long. The germline V gene encodes CDR1 LNHNV and CDR2 YYDKDF (reference sequence). CDR3 region: CATSRDLLPLANTEAFF. DNA for the CDR3: TGTGCCACCAGCAGAGACCTACTACCTTTGGCGAACACTGAAGCTTTCTTT.

The chain combines TRBV7-9 with TRBJ1-1, with D tentatively TRBD1 (5 bases). Germline V gene data show CDR1 as SEHNR and CDR2 as FQNEAQ (reference sequence). V was clipped by 5 bases and J by 4 bases, with 20 bases between them. The CDR3 totals 16 residues. The CDR3: CASSDVARERITEAFF. The CDR3 DNA is TGTGCCAGCAGCGACGTCGCCAGGGAACGTATCACTGAAGCTTTCTTT.

The genes are TRBV6-1 and TRBJ2-3, with 8 bases that match TRBD1. Germline CDR1 MNHNS, CDR2 SASEGT. There are 15 residues in the CDR3. Trimming took 2 bases from V and 6 from J; bases not matched to a gene: 7. The CDR3 sequence is CASSEMTGASDTQYF. In DNA, the CDR3 is TGTGCCAGCAGTGAAATGACAGGGGCATCGGATACGCAGTATTTT.

This chain joins TRBV7-9 and TRBJ1-1; D is undetermined. The germline V gene encodes CDR1 SEHNR and CDR2 FQNEAQ (reference sequence). The CDR3 extends over 12 amino acids. Trimming pared 3 bases from V and 7 bases from J, leaving 9 bases between. The CDR3 region is CASSFRADEAFF. The CDR3 nucleotides are TGTGCCAGCAGCTTTAGAGCGGATGAAGCTTTCTTT.

The V and J genes are TRBV30 and TRBJ2-7; D unresolved. Germline CDR1 and CDR2: GTSNPN and SVGIG (reference sequence). This CDR3 has 10 residues. Trimming pared 3 bases from V and 12 bases from J, leaving 12 bases between. The CDR3 protein is CAWSPLVPYF. In nucleotides, the CDR3 is TGTGCCTGGAGCCCCCTCGTCCCGTACTTC.

The gene calls are TRBV9 and TRBJ1-2; D is possibly TRBD1 (5 bases). The CDR3 has 14 amino acids. V lost 4 bases, J lost 2 bases, and 12 bases lay in between. Germline CDR1 reads SGDLS; CDR2 reads YYNGEE. CDR3 in DNA: TGTGCCAGCAGCCCTCGGACACAAAACTATGGCTACACCTTC. Its translation is CASSPRTQNYGYTF.

Worth noting for this clone: This sample includes further DNA sequences coding for the same CDR3. The chain employs TRBV7-9 and TRBJ2-5; 9 bases agree with TRBD2. The V and J ends lost 1 base and 2 bases, in that order; junction bases with no gene match: 2. Germline CDR1 is SEHNR and CDR2 is FQNEAQ (reference sequence). The CDR3 is 15 residues long. CDR3 sequence (DNA): TGTGCCAGCAGCTTAGGCCTAGCGGGGCAAGAGACCCAGTACTTC. Encoded protein: CASSLGLAGQETQYF.

J is TRBJ1-5 and V is TRBV2; 8 bases align to TRBD1. The V gene end was trimmed by 7 bases and the J gene end by 1 base; junction bases not matched to a gene: 6. The CDR3 contains 15 residues. Per the germline V gene, CDR1 is SNHLY and CDR2 is FYNNEI. CDR3 nucleotide sequence: TGTGCCAGCAAAAAAGGACAGGGAAGCAATCAGCCCCAGCATTTT. It yields the protein CASKKGQGSNQPQHF.

The count of this clone is one. The genes are TRBV6-4 and TRBJ2-3; TRBD1 matches at 7 bases. Germline V gene lookup returns CDR1 MRHNA and CDR2 SNTAGT. The V gene end was trimmed by 5 bases and the J gene end by 2 bases; junction bases not matched to a gene: 4. The CDR3 totals 14 residues. The CDR3 region has the DNA TGTGCCAGCAGTTTGGACAGGTCCACAGATACGCAGTATTTT. This sequence encodes CASSLDRSTDTQYF.

The chain carries TRBV7-2 and TRBJ1-1; D gene uncertain. The germline V gene has CDR1 SGHTA and CDR2 FQGNSA. Deletions cut 0 bases from V and 0 bases from J, with 8 bases between. This CDR3 is built from 15 residues. The CDR3 loop reads CASSLARGLNTEAFF. The DNA of the CDR3 is TGTGCCAGCAGCTTAGCGCGAGGGCTGAACACTGAAGCTTTCTTT.